This entry features one TCR beta chain sequence. As yet, its antigen is unknown. The CDR3 has 15 residues. Looked up from germline, CDR1 is MNHNY and CDR2 is SVGAGI (reference sequence). V lost 2 bases to trimming and J lost 3 bases, with 11 bases between them. This table comes from immunoSEQ multiplex PCR, and its TCRdb copy is limited to in-frame clones, with some not included. This sample has about 14,000 clones, with roughly 72% found just once. The data originate from a study of CD4+ T cells in melanoma. Broader study findings: Diverse differentiation states were reported for melanoma neoantigen-specific CD4+ T cells. A reported correlation linked neoantigen-specific CD4+ T cells to CD8+, macrophage and B cell function.

The chain has TRBV6-6 and TRBJ1-3, with D possibly being TRBD1 (5 bases). The origin of this receptor is a human donor with melanoma. The sequenced sample was cells from a culture (not recorded whether cultured in vitro). CDR3 nucleotides: TGTGCCAGCAGTTACGCCAGGGCAGTTGGAAACACCATATATTTT. Its protein product is CASSYARAVGNTIYF.